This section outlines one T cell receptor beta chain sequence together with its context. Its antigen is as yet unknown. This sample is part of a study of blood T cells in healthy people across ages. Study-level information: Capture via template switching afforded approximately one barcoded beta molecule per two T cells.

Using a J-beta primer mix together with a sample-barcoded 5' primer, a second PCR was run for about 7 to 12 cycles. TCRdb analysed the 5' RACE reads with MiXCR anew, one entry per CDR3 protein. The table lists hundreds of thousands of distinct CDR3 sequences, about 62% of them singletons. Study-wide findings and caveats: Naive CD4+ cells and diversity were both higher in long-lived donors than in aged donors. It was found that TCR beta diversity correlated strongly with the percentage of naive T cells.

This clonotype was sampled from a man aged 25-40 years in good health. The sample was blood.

The CDR3 sequence is CAIQIFSYEQYF. The DNA of the CDR3 is TGTGCCATTCAGATCTTCTCCTACGAGCAGTACTTC. J is TRBJ2-7 and V is TRBV10-3; no reliable D call. The CDR3 is made up of 12 amino acids. The V and J ends lost 9 bases and 0 bases respectively, with 9 bases between them. Germline CDR1 and CDR2: ENHRY and SYGVKD.